This entry describes one T cell receptor beta chain. The sample comes from a study of cytomegalovirus exposure and HLA in healthy donors. Per germline, CDR1 MNHNS and CDR2 SASEGT. Deletions cut 3 bases from V and 5 bases from J, with 10 bases between. This CDR3 comprises 13 residues. This PCR relied on a set of 60 Vbeta primers and 13 Jbeta primers. Original analysis: Roughly 73 million unique TCR beta chains, 10 million to 13 million of them shared, were counted by a later analysis. Profiling relied on immunoSEQ multiplex PCR, and the TCRdb table lists in-frame clones only, not all of them. The V and J calls and the clone size are those of that table, but D and trimming were determined from the DNA. The sample has 220,000 or so clones.

The material sequenced was PBMCs. The receptor was derived from a girl aged 2 to 9 in good health and CMV-seropositive. J is TRBJ1-2 and V is TRBV6-1; no definite D call. The CDR3: CASSERKSYGYTF. The CDR3 DNA sequence: TGTGCCAGCAGTGAGCGGAAGAGTTATGGCTACACCTTC.